These 23 T cell receptor beta chains were all obtained from the same sample, sequenced in a study of shared clonotypes between healthy human individuals. Assay: immunoSEQ multiplex PCR; the TCRdb copy retains only in-frame clones and omits some. The top ten clones hold more than 1.5% of a sample with about 2.2 million clones, under 95% of them seen once. Terminally differentiated effector memory CD45RA+ cells were left out of the naive CD8 fraction, which was CD45RO-negative and positively selected for CCR7. Material for sequencing was naive CD8+ T cells from PBMCs. These receptors were collected from a man between 18 and 29 years old in good health. Some clones in this sample may be carry-over from other donors' samples.

V is TRBV5-8 and J is TRBJ1-1, with TRBD1 matching over 8 bases. This CDR3 has 12 residues. With 2 bases clipped from V and 8 bases from J, the junction kept 2 bases outside the gene matches. The V gene's germline CDR1 is SGHTS and CDR2 YDEGEE. In DNA form, the CDR3 reads TGTGCCAGCAGCTTTAGGACAGGGGAAGCTTTCTTT. This gives the protein CASSFRTGEAFF.

This clone appeared a few times. This chain links TRBV4-1 with TRBJ1-1, with a tentative D call TRBD1 (6 bases). The CDR3 sequence is 11 residues long. V was pared by 5 bases and J by 7 bases, with 8 bases between. CDR1 and CDR2 from the germline V gene are MGHRA and YSYEKL. The CDR3 DNA reads as TGCGCCAGCAGCGAGGGGGATGAAGCTTTCTTT. Its translation is CASSEGDEAFF.

The V and J genes are TRBV18 and TRBJ1-3; possibly TRBD1 for D (5 bases). With 2 bases removed from V and 4 bases from J, the gap between germline ends came to 18 bases. From germline, CDR1 is KGHSH and CDR2 LQKENI. This CDR3 has 17 residues. As DNA, the CDR3 is TGTGCCAGCTCACCAGCCACGACAGCCGAGATCGGAAACACCATATATTTT. This translates into CASSPATTAEIGNTIYF.

This chain connects TRBV27 to TRBJ2-1; the D gene is possibly TRBD1 (6 bases). V was shortened by 5 bases and J by 7 bases, with 24 bases between the two germline ends. The germline gives CDR1 MNHEY, CDR2 SMNVEV (reference sequence). The CDR3 contains 17 residues. The CDR3 nucleotides are TGTGCCAGCAGTCATCCTAAGTTTCAGGGACATTATAATGAGCAGTTCTTC. Translated, it gives CASSHPKFQGHYNEQFF.

The genes are TRBV15 and TRBJ2-3, with 8 bases fitting TRBD2. Per the germline V gene, CDR1 is LNHNV and CDR2 is YYDKDF (reference sequence). J gave up 2 bases and V 4 bases, and 14 bases lay outside the gene matches. The CDR3 extends over 18 amino acids. Here the CDR3 reads CATSTPGGVDTYTDTQYF. CDR3 coding DNA: TGTGCCACCAGCACCCCGGGAGGGGTCGACACATACACAGATACGCAGTATTTT.

The chain combines TRBV11-2 with TRBJ2-7; D unresolved. Germline lookup yields CDR1 SGHAT and CDR2 FQNNGV. V lost 4 bases to trimming and J lost 5 bases, with 9 bases between them. The CDR3 runs to 12 residues. The CDR3 nucleotides read TGTGCCAGCAGCTCCGGGTGGGACGAGCAGTACTTC. This sequence encodes CASSSGWDEQYF.

The chain has TRBV13 and TRBJ2-5; tentative D call: TRBD2 (5 bases). Germline CDR1 is PRHDT and CDR2 is FYEKMQ (reference sequence). The V gene lost 11 bases and the J gene lost 5 bases, with 21 bases spanning the gap. This CDR3 contains 14 residues. The CDR3 is CASGMGNPRETQYF. The CDR3 bases are TGTGCCTCCGGGATGGGGAACCCCCGGGAGACCCAGTACTTC.

The CDR3 bases are TGTGCCAGCAGCTTAGTGGGGGCGGCCGAGGAGCAGTTCTTC. Its protein is CASSLVGAAEEQFF. The V call is TRBV7-8, the J call TRBJ2-1; weak D call: TRBD1 (6 bases). Per the germline V gene, CDR1 is SGHVS and CDR2 is FQNEAQ. V shed 1 base and J shed 10 bases, with 14 bases lying between them. CDR3 length: 14 residues.

Only one count was recorded for this clone. The chain recombines TRBV19 with TRBJ1-1, with D unclear. V was trimmed by 6 bases and J by 5 bases, leaving 10 bases between them. Germline-derived CDR1 and CDR2 are LNHDA and SQIVND (reference sequence). The CDR3 has 12 amino acids. CDR3: CASRPPGTEAFF. The DNA for the CDR3 is TGTGCCAGTAGACCCCCGGGGACTGAAGCTTTCTTT.

As to this clone: This CDR3 is also generated by other DNA sequences in the sample. J is TRBJ2-3 and V is TRBV27; D remains unclear. The V gene's germline CDR1 is MNHEY and CDR2 SMNVEV (reference sequence). The CDR3 spans 12 residues. The V end lost 5 bases, the J end lost 2 bases, and 5 bases lay between the germline ends. The CDR3: CASSPPTDTQYF. The CDR3 coding sequence is TGTGCCAGCAGTCCTCCCACAGATACGCAGTATTTT.

The chain has TRBV11-2 and TRBJ1-1; 8 bases agree with TRBD1. V was clipped by 4 bases and J by 3 bases; unmatched bases: 10. The CDR3 is 16 amino acids. Germline assignment: CDR1 SGHAT and CDR2 FQNNGV. As DNA, the CDR3 is TGTGCCAGCAGCTCCTTTATGACAGGGGTGGACACTGAAGCTTTCTTT. Its protein is CASSSFMTGVDTEAFF.

V and J are TRBV9 and TRBJ1-2, with 12 bases identical to TRBD1. Germline V CDR1 and CDR2: SGDLS, YYNGEE. The CDR3 extends over 17 amino acids. V gave up 0 bases and J gave up 6 bases; unmatched junction bases: 9. CDR3 in DNA: TGTGCCAGCAGCGTAGAGAGTGGGACAGGGGGCTTTAATGGCTACACCTTC. It yields the protein CASSVESGTGGFNGYTF.

This clone is a singleton in its sample. The genes are TRBV7-3 and TRBJ2-1; D is perhaps TRBD2 (5 bases). The CDR3 extends over 18 amino acids. The V end was cut by 1 base, the J end by 1 base, with 17 bases between. In germline, CDR1 is SGHTA, CDR2 FQGTGA. CDR3 residues: CASSLIGGGLGSYNEQFF. CDR3 in DNA: TGTGCCAGCAGCTTAATAGGCGGCGGGCTGGGATCCTACAATGAGCAGTTCTTC.

The V gene is TRBV6-5, the J gene TRBJ2-7, with D possibly matching TRBD2 (7 bases). Looked up from germline, CDR1 is MNHEY and CDR2 is SVGAGI. The CDR3 has 14 residues. Trimming shortened V by 5 bases and J by 5 bases, and 16 bases separated the two germline ends. The CDR3 is CASSHRGGGNEQYF. Here the CDR3 DNA reads TGTGCCAGCAGTCACCGAGGGGGAGGGAACGAGCAGTACTTC.

V is TRBV7-2 and J is TRBJ2-7; a possible D gene is TRBD1 (5 bases). Trimming took off 7 bases at V and 5 bases at J, with 15 bases between the two ends. The germline gives CDR1 SGHTA, CDR2 FQGNSA. The CDR3 loop spans 13 amino acids. The CDR3 loop is CASTNRRADEQYF. The DNA of the CDR3 is TGTGCCAGCACCAACCGCAGGGCAGACGAGCAGTACTTC.

The CDR3 sequence: CASSLWGGGTGELFF. The CDR3 DNA sequence: TGTGCCAGCAGCCTGTGGGGCGGGGGCACCGGGGAGCTGTTTTTT. V is TRBV27 and J is TRBJ2-2; TRBD2 matches at 7 bases. Germline-derived CDR1 and CDR2 are MNHEY and SMNVEV (reference sequence). The trim removed 6 bases at V and 4 bases at J, leaving 8 bases unmatched. The length of the CDR3 is 15 residues.

Here the CDR3 DNA reads TGTGCCAGCCGGGACTTAAGCTCCTACGAGCAGTACTTC. Protein sequence: CASRDLSSYEQYF. V gene TRBV6-1 combines with J gene TRBJ2-7; TRBD2 is a possible D gene (6 bases). The CDR3 length is 13 residues. Between the trimmed V and J ends, which lost 8 bases and 0 bases, there was a span of 11 bases. The V gene's germline CDR1 is MNHNS and CDR2 SASEGT.

The chain recombines TRBV9 with TRBJ1-4; 11 nucleotides align to TRBD1. Trimming took 2 bases from V and 6 from J; bases not matched to a gene: 3. CDR1 SGDLS and CDR2 YYNGEE come from the germline V gene. This CDR3 region has 15 residues. The CDR3 nucleotides read TGTGCCAGCAGCGTTAGGGGACAGGGGGATGAAAAACTGTTTTTT. Translating gives CASSVRGQGDEKLFF.

The rearrangement joins TRBV2 to TRBJ2-7; 9 bases are shared with TRBD1. Germline CDR1 and CDR2: SNHLY and FYNNEI. The CDR3 sequence is 14 residues long. V dropped 3 bases and J dropped 5; count of bases not matched to a gene: 5. CDR3 sequence reads: CASSDRDRAHEQYF. The CDR3 coding sequence is TGTGCCAGCAGTGATAGGGACAGGGCACACGAGCAGTACTTC.

V and J are TRBV25-1 and TRBJ2-7; D is uncertain. The CDR3 consists of 13 residues. The germline V and J ends were trimmed by 6 bases and 5 bases, with 14 bases remaining between them. Looked up from germline, CDR1 is MGHDK and CDR2 is SYGVNS. The CDR3 nucleotides read TGTGCCAGCAGACCCGGAGCAAGCGACGAGCAGTACTTC. Encoded protein: CASRPGASDEQYF.

The V gene is TRBV27, the J gene TRBJ1-6, with 9 bases aligning to TRBD1. Unmatched junction bases numbered 10, after V lost 4 bases and J lost 9 bases. Germline lookup yields CDR1 MNHEY and CDR2 SMNVEV (reference sequence). The CDR3 sequence is 16 residues long. The CDR3 spells CASSSALDRGSSPLHF. CDR3 sequence (DNA): TGTGCCAGCAGTTCTGCCTTGGACAGGGGAAGTTCACCCCTCCACTTT.

This clone was seen only once. The chain has TRBV9 and TRBJ2-2; D not resolved. With 6 bases removed from V and 0 bases from J, the gap between germline ends came to 12 bases. The CDR3 consists of 15 residues. Germline CDR1 and CDR2: SGDLS and YYNGEE. CDR3 loop: CASKVGNSNTGELFF. The CDR3 bases are TGTGCCAGCAAGGTGGGGAATTCGAACACCGGGGAGCTGTTTTTT.

J is TRBJ2-5 and V is TRBV6-1; perhaps TRBD2 as D (6 bases). The CDR3 extends over 16 amino acids. CDR1 is MNHNS and CDR2 is SASEGT in the germline V gene. V was shortened by 2 bases and J by 1 base, with 14 bases between the two germline ends. CDR3 region: CASSEIRGSVQETQYF. The CDR3 nucleotides are TGTGCCAGCAGTGAAATCCGGGGGTCGGTCCAAGAGACCCAGTACTTC.